These 4 T cell receptor beta chains were all obtained from the same sample, sequenced in a study of T cells after yellow fever vaccination. From the 5' RACE reads, TCRdb called clonotypes with MiXCR, one entry per CDR3 protein. The sample lists some 550,000 distinct CDR3 sequences, less than 20% seen once, with around 15% in the top ten. This specimen consisted of PBMCs, obtained 15 days after the yellow fever booster vaccination. The receptors stem from a man aged 25 to 40 who received the YFV17D yellow fever vaccine.

The chain employs TRBV5-1 and TRBJ2-7; TRBD2 agrees at 7 bases. The CDR3 sequence is 13 residues long. In germline, CDR1 is SGHRS, CDR2 YFSETQ. Losses at the gene ends were 2 bases for V and 2 bases for J; bases not matched to a gene: 1. The CDR3 bases are TGCGCCAGCAGCTTTGGACTAGCCTACGAGCAGTACTTC. Translation gives CASSFGLAYEQYF.

The genes are TRBV28 and TRBJ2-3, with TRBD2 matching over 8 bases. V lost 8 bases to trimming and J lost 5 bases; unmatched junction nucleotides: 12. Germline values: CDR1 MDHEN, CDR2 SYDVKM. This CDR3 has 15 residues. CDR3 nucleotides: TGTGCCAGCCCCCCCCCCGGGCTAGCGGGAGATACGCAGTATTTT. This codes for CASPPPGLAGDTQYF.

Notes on this clonotype: One end of the junction is discordant with germline, which a read error may explain. This chain links TRBV9 with TRBJ2-1; 7 bases align to TRBD2. The CDR3 length is 16 residues. CDR1 and CDR2 from the germline V gene are SGDLS and YYNGEE. As DNA, the CDR3 is TGTACCAGCAGCGTTTTGCGGGAGCCCGCCTACAATGAGCAGTTCTTC. This encodes CTSSVLREPAYNEQFF.

In its sample, this clonotype was seen a few times. J is TRBJ2-6 and V is TRBV28; no firm D call. Trimming removed 4 bases at V and 2 bases at J, with 6 bases between. Germline V gene lookup returns CDR1 MDHEN and CDR2 SYDVKM. The CDR3 contains 14 residues. DNA of the CDR3: TGTGCCAGCAGTTCCAGGCCTGGGGCCAACGTCCTGACTTTC. As protein: CASSSRPGANVLTF.